A selection of T cell receptor beta chains follows, all from one sample in a study of cytomegalovirus exposure and HLA in healthy donors. Method: immunoSEQ multiplex PCR; TCRdb's copy keeps in-frame clones and lacks some. The data show roughly 140,000 clones, approximately 83% seen once. The sample consisted of PBMCs. These receptors were collected from a male donor in good health and CMV-seronegative. CDR3s include the opening cysteine and the closing phenylalanine or tryptophan. A D gene is named only where the DNA matches it firmly. For some rows the clone size is stated as once, few or many, or as a class when expanded; others skip it.

size: .
V: TRBV13
J: TRBJ2-1
D: TRBD2
CDR3: CAVNRRSSGSFSYNEQFF
DNA: TGTGCCGTGAACCGGAGGTCCAGCGGGAGTTTCTCCTACAATGAGCAGTTCTTC

size: .
V: TRBV6-6
J: TRBJ1-5
D: TRBD1
CDR3: CASRDTSGGQPQHF
DNA: TGTGCCAGCAGGGACACCTCAGGGGGGCAGCCCCAGCATTTT

size: .
V: TRBV19
J: TRBJ2-2
D: .
CDR3: CASHRGGGELFF
DNA: TGTGCCAGCCACAGGGGAGGCGGGGAGCTGTTTTTT

size: .
V: TRBV27
J: TRBJ1-2
D: .
CDR3: CASSFSGLPFYGYTF
DNA: TGTGCCAGCAGCTTTAGTGGGCTTCCTTTTTATGGCTACACCTTC

size: .
V: TRBV6-8
J: TRBJ2-5
D: .
CDR3: CASSYSTEPETQYF
DNA: TGTGCCAGCAGTTACTCGACTGAACCCGAGACCCAGTACTTC

size: .
V: TRBV7-8
J: TRBJ2-3
D: TRBD2
CDR3: CASSLVLAGGPIDTQYF
DNA: TGTGCCAGCAGCTTAGTCTTAGCGGGAGGGCCAATAGATACGCAGTATTTT

size: .
V: TRBV30
J: TRBJ2-7
D: TRBD2
CDR3: CAWSVLAGGFEQYF
DNA: TGTGCCTGGAGTGTGTTAGCGGGAGGGTTCGAGCAGTACTTC

size: .
V: TRBV18
J: TRBJ2-7
D: TRBD2
CDR3: CASSPGLAGGPQGEQYF
DNA: TGTGCCAGCTCACCAGGACTAGCGGGAGGGCCTCAAGGCGAGCAGTACTTC

size: .
V: TRBV4-1
J: TRBJ2-2
D: .
CDR3: CASSHPDGELFF
DNA: TGCGCCAGCAGCCACCCAGACGGGGAGCTGTTTTTT

size: .
V: TRBV4-3
J: TRBJ1-5
D: .
CDR3: CASSQDPVEGQPQHF
DNA: TGCGCCAGCAGCCAAGATCCAGTAGAGGGTCAGCCCCAGCATTTT

size: .
V: TRBV20-1
J: TRBJ2-1
D: .
CDR3: CSIGGGEEQFF
DNA: TGCAGTATAGGAGGGGGCGAAGAGCAGTTCTTC

size: few
V: TRBV18
J: TRBJ1-5
D: TRBD1
CDR3: CASSPDREYQPQHF
DNA: TGTGCCAGCTCTCCAGACAGGGAGTATCAGCCCCAGCATTTT

size: .
V: TRBV27
J: TRBJ1-5
D: TRBD1
CDR3: CASSFFVGTGGNSNQPQHF
DNA: TGTGCCAGCAGTTTCTTCGTCGGGACAGGTGGAAATAGCAATCAGCCCCAGCATTTT

size: .
V: TRBV9
J: TRBJ1-1
D: .
CDR3: CASSRGREAFF
DNA: TGTGCCAGCAGTAGGGGAAGAGAAGCTTTCTTT

size: .
V: TRBV7-6
J: TRBJ2-3
D: .
CDR3: CASSLAGVTDTQYF
DNA: TGTGCCAGCAGCTTAGCGGGAGTCACAGATACGCAGTATTTT

size: .
V: TRBV11-2
J: TRBJ2-1
D: TRBD2
CDR3: CASSPRTSGINNEQFF
DNA: TGTGCCAGCAGCCCGCGGACTAGCGGGATAAACAATGAGCAGTTCTTC

size: .
V: TRBV11-3
J: TRBJ2-3
D: .
CDR3: CASSFSQTDTQYF
DNA: TGTGCCAGCAGCTTTAGCCAGACAGATACGCAGTATTTT

size: .
V: TRBV9
J: TRBJ1-3
D: .
CDR3: CASSSEGNTIYF
DNA: TGTGCCAGCAGCTCGGAGGGAAACACCATATATTTT

size: .
V: TRBV6-5
J: TRBJ2-7
D: .
CDR3: CASTLGVGEDYEQYF
DNA: TGTGCCAGCACCCTAGGAGTAGGGGAGGACTACGAGCAGTACTTC

size: .
V: TRBV5-6
J: TRBJ1-1
D: .
CDR3: CASSFVLETEAFF
DNA: TGTGCCAGCAGCTTCGTACTTGAGACTGAAGCTTTCTTT

size: .
V: TRBV7-2
J: TRBJ2-7
D: .
CDR3: CASSLSGLDYEQYF
DNA: TGTGCCAGCAGCTTAAGTGGACTCGACTACGAACAGTACTTC

size: .
V: TRBV4-1
J: TRBJ2-7
D: .
CDR3: CASSQDGESSYEQYF
DNA: TGCGCCAGCAGCCAAGACGGTGAGAGCTCCTACGAGCAGTACTTC

size: once
V: TRBV18
J: TRBJ2-2
D: TRBD2
CDR3: CASSPPALAGVTGELFF
DNA: TGTGCCAGCTCACCACCGGCACTAGCGGGGGTCACCGGGGAGCTGTTTTTT

size: .
V: TRBV2
J: TRBJ2-5
D: TRBD2
CDR3: CASRESSGRRETQYF
DNA: TGTGCCAGCAGGGAGAGTAGCGGGAGGAGGGAGACCCAGTACTTC

size: once
V: TRBV28
J: TRBJ1-1
D: .
CDR3: CASSSMRAEAFF
DNA: TGTGCCAGCAGTAGTATGAGGGCTGAAGCTTTCTTT